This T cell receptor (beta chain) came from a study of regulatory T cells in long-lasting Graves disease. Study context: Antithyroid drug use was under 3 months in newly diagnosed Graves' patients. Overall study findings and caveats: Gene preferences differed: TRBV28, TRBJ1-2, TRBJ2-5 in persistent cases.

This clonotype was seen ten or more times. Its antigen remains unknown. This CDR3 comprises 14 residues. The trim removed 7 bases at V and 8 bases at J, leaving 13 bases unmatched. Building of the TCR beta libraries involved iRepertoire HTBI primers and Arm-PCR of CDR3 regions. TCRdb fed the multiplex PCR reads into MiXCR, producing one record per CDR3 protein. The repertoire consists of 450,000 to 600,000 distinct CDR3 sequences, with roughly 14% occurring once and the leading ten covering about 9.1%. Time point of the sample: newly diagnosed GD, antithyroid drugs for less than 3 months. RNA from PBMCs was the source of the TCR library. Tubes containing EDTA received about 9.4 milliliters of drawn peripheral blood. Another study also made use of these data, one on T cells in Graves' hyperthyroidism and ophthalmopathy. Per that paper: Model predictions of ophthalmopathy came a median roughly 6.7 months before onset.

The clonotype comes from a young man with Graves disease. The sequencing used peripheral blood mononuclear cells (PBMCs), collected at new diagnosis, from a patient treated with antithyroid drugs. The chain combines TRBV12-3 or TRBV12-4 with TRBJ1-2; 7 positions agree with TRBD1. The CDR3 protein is CASTSQTGLSGYTF. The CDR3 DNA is TGTGCCAGCACGTCTCAGACAGGGTTGAGCGGCTACACCTTC.